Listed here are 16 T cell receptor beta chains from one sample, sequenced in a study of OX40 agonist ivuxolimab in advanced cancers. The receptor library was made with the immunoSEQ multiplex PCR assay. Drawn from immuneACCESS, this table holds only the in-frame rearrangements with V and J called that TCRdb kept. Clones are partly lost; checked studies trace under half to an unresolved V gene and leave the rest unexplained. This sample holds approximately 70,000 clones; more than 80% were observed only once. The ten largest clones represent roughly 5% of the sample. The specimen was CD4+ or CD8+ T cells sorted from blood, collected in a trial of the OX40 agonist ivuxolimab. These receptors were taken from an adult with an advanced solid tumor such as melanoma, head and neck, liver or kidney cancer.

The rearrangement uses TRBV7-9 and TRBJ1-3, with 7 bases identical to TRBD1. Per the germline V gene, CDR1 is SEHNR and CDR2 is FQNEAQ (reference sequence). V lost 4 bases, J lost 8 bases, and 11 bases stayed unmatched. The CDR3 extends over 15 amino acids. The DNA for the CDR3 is TGTGCCAGCAGCTCCCGGACAGGCGGCGCGGACACCATATATTTT. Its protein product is CASSSRTGGADTIYF.

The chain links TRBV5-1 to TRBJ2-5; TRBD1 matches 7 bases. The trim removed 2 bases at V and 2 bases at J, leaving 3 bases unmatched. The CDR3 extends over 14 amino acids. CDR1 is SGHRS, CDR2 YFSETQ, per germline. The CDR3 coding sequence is TGCGCCAGCAGCTTTTACAGGGGACAAGAGACCCAGTACTTC. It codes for CASSFYRGQETQYF.

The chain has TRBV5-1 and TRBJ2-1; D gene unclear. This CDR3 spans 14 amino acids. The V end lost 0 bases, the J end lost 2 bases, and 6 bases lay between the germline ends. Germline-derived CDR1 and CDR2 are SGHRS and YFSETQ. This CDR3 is CASSLELPYNEQFF. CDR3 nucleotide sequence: TGCGCCAGCAGCTTGGAGCTCCCCTACAATGAGCAGTTCTTC.

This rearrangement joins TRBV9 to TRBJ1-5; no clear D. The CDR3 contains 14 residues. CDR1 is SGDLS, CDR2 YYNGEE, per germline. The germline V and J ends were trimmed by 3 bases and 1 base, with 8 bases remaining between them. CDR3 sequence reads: CASSEGRSNQPQHF. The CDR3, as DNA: TGTGCCAGCAGCGAAGGGCGGAGCAATCAGCCCCAGCATTTT.

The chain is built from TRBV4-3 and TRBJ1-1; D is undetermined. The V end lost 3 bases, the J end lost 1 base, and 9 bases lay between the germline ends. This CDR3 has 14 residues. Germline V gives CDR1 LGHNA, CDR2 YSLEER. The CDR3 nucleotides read TGCGCCAGCAGCCATGACTCGGGGAACACTGAAGCTTTCTTT. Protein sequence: CASSHDSGNTEAFF.

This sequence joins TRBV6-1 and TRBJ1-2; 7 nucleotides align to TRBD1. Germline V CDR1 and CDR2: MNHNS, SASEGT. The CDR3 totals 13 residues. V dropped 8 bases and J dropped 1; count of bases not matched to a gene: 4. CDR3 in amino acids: CASGTAINYGYTF. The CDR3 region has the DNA TGTGCCAGCGGGACAGCGATTAACTATGGCTACACCTTC.

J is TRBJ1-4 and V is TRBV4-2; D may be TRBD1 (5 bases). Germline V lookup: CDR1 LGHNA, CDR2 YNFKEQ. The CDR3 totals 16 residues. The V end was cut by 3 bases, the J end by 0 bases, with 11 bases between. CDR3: CASSQRDRATNEKLFF. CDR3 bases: TGTGCCAGCAGCCAGCGGGACCGAGCAACTAATGAAAAACTGTTTTTT.

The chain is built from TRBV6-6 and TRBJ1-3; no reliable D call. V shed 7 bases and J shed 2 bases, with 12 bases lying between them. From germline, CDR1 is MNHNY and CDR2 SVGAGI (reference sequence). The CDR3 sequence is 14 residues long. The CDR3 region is CASTGVQAGNTIYF. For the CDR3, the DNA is TGTGCCAGCACTGGAGTTCAGGCTGGAAACACCATATATTTT.

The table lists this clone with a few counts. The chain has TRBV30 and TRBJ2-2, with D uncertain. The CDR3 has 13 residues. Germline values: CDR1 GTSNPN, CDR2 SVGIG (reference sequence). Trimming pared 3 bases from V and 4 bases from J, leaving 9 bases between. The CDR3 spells CAWRGDTTGELFF. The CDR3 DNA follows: TGTGCCTGGAGGGGTGACACCACCGGGGAGCTGTTTTTT.

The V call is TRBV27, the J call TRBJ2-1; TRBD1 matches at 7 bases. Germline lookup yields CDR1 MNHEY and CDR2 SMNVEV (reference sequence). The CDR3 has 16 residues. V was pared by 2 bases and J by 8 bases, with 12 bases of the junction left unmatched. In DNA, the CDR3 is TGTGCCAGCAGTTTAAGTCCGACAGGGCGCCCCGATGAGCAGTTCTTC. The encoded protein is CASSLSPTGRPDEQFF.

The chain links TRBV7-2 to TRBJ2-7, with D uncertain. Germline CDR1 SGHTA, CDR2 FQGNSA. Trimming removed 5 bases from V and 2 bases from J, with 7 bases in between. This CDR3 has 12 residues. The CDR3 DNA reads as TGTGCCAGCAGCCCCACCACCTACGAGCAGTACTTC. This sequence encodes CASSPTTYEQYF.

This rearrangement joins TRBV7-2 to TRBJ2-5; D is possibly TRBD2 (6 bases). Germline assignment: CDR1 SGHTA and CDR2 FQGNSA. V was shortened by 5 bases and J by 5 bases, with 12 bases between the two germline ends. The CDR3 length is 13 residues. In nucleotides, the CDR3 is TGTGCCAGCAGCAGACTAGGTCAGGAGACCCAGTACTTC. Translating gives CASSRLGQETQYF.

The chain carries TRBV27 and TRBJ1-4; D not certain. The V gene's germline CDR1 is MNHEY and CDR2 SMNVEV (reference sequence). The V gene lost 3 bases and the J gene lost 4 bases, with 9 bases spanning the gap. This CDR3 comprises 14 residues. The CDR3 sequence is CASSFGRINEKLFF. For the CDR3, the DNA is TGTGCCAGCAGTTTTGGGCGGATTAATGAAAAACTGTTTTTT. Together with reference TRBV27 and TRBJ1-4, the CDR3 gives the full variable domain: EAQVTQNPRYLITVTGKKLTVTCSQNMNHEYMSWYRQDPGLGLRQIYYSMNVEVTDKGDVPEGYKVSRKEKRNFPLILESPSPNQTSLYFCASSFGRINEKLFFGSGTQLSVL.

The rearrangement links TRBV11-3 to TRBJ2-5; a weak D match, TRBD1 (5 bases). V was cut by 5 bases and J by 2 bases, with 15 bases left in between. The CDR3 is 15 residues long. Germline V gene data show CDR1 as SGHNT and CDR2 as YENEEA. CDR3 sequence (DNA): TGTGCCAGCAGCCCATCCGCAGGGAAACAAGAGACCCAGTACTTC. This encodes CASSPSAGKQETQYF.

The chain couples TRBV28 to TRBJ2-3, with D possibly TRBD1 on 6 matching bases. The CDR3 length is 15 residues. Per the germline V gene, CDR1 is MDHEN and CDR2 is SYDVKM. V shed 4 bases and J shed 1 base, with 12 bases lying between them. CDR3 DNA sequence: TGTGCCAGCAGTTATACAGGGTTGGGCACAGATACGCAGTATTTT. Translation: CASSYTGLGTDTQYF.

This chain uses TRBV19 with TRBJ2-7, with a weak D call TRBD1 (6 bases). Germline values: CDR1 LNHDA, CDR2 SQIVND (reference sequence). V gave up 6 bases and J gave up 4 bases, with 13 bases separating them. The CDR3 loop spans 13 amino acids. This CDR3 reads CASSRQALYEQYF. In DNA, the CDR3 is TGTGCCAGTAGCAGACAGGCCCTTTACGAGCAGTACTTC. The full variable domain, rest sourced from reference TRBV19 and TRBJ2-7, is DGGITQSPKYLFRKEGQNVTLSCEQNLNHDAMYWYRQDPGQGLRLIYYSQIVNDFQKGDIAEGYSVSREKKESFPLTVTSAQKNPTAFYLCASSRQALYEQYFGPGTRLTVT.